Listed below are T cell receptor beta chains from one sample, sequenced in a study of T-cell memory formation after mild COVID-19. TCRdb re-called the 5' RACE reads through MiXCR, storing one row per CDR3 protein. Here the sample spans some 310,000 distinct CDR3 sequences, 20% being singletons. The source material was PBMCs or a T cell subset sorted from them (not recorded which). The receptors were sampled from a man aged 18 to 29 who had mild COVID-19 (a few samples of this study predate the infection). Cell type and time point are not known. Each CDR3 is given with its conserved first and last residue.

v_gene,CDR3aa
TRBV7-2,CASSPTEGSYNEQFF
TRBV5-1,CASSLDGQGNQPQHF
TRBV7-2,CASSLDGISANEQFF
TRBV3-1,CASSQANTDTQYF
TRBV4-3,CASSQDMLARTWELFF
TRBV3-1,CASSRGWTNEKLFF
TRBV7-7,CASSQLATTYNEQFF
TRBV4-3,CASSQGTGVSGNTIYF
TRBV30,CAWGRDTYEQYF
TRBV5-1,CASRRDSNTDTQYF
TRBV7-2,CASSLGGAAPNKLFF
TRBV7-6,CASSLVGGAFDTQYF
TRBV7-6,CASSLEASGGYNEQFF
TRBV29-1,CSVAGHQNTEAFF
TRBV24-1,CATSDSRTGVVGQYF
TRBV6-5,CASSYSLRFAGTEAFF
TRBV7-3,CASSLGRRGTEAFF
TRBV20-1,CSARKAGTSTDTQYF
TRBV20-1,CSARADRGYNQPQHF
TRBV10-3,CAIKELEGPQHF
TRBV15,CATPAGGGIPSYNEQFF
TRBV29-1,CSVERGAAYNEQFF
TRBV2,CASRLTRGTGELFF
TRBV20-1,CSVAPSSRPEAFF
TRBV5-1,CASWEGTDTQYF
TRBV15,CATSRDPSGGIEQYF
TRBV3-1,CASSQDGGRYEQYF
TRBV7-9,CASSHDGTGGTDTQYF
TRBV7-2,CASSSIRDYLTGELFF
TRBV6-5,CASTQHLTSYEQYF
TRBV7-9,CAASSVFPEYF
TRBV6-2/TRBV6-3,CASSLTPSGTQYF
TRBV2,CASRREGEKTQYF
TRBV5-1,CASTPLGPYGTQYF
TRBV7-2,CASSLHLAGGTDTQYF
TRBV4-3,CASSQELAGEGNEQFF
TRBV28,CASSPAWDIQYF
TRBV2,CASSEAQYTGELFF
TRBV7-2,CASSPQGYGELFF
TRBV12-3/TRBV12-4,CASSLIGRGGTGELFF
TRBV7-2,CASSFFGANVLTF
TRBV6-2/TRBV6-3,CASSPSLLAGGLRGTQYF
TRBV18,CASSPRWAENIQYF
TRBV7-2,CASSLVVGTDTQYF
TRBV2,CASRYKTGGAYEQYF
TRBV3-1,CATNPGTGVRETQYF
TRBV5-1,CASSLQGHEQFF
TRBV9,CARGTNQPQHF
TRBV5-8,CASSASWTGQKLFF